One and the same sample provided the 18 T cell receptor beta chains below, sequenced in a study of shared clonotypes between healthy human individuals. Using immunoSEQ multiplex PCR, the repertoire was profiled, and TCRdb retains in-frame clones only, with some absent. Of hundreds of thousands of clones listed, around 90% are singletons. Material: memory CD8+ T cells sorted from blood. Subset specified: CD45RO+ cells pooled with CCR7-negative TemRA cells. Source of these receptors: a man between 18 and 35 years old in good health.

V usage is TRBV5-5 and J usage is TRBJ2-7; 8 bases map to TRBD1. V trimming: 5 bases; J trimming: 1 base; junction bases outside the gene matches: 5. Germline V gene data show CDR1 as SGHKS and CDR2 as YYEKEE (reference sequence). The CDR3 is 14 amino acids. CDR3 sequence: CASSPDRVSYEQYF. In nucleotides, the CDR3 is TGTGCCAGCAGTCCGGACAGGGTGTCCTACGAGCAGTACTTC. The whole variable domain, remainder taken from reference TRBV5-5 and TRBJ2-7, is DAGVTQSPTHLIKTRGQQVTLRCSPISGHKSVSWYQQVLGQGPQFIFQYYEKEERGRGNFPDRFSARQFPNYSSELNVNALLLGDSALYLCASSPDRVSYEQYFGPGTRLTVT.

V usage is TRBV9 and J usage is TRBJ2-1, with D perhaps TRBD1 or TRBD2 (5 bases each). The germline V gene has CDR1 SGDLS and CDR2 YYNGEE. Deletions cut 4 bases from V and 5 bases from J, with 7 bases between. This CDR3 contains 12 residues. DNA for the CDR3: TGTGCCAGCAGCCGAGGGGACAATGAGCAGTTCTTC. Translating it yields CASSRGDNEQFF. The complete variable domain, with remaining parts taken from reference TRBV9 and TRBJ2-1, reads DSGVTQTPKHLITATGQRVTLRCSPRSGDLSVYWYQQSLDQGLQFLIQYYNGEERAKGNILERFSAQQFPDLHSELNLSSLELGDSALYFCASSRGDNEQFFGPGTRLTVL.

Note on this clone: Mismatch with germline at one junction end may stem from a read error. This chain uses TRBV7-9 with TRBJ1-5; D unresolved. The germline gives CDR1 SEHNR, CDR2 FQNEAQ (reference sequence). The CDR3 sequence is 13 residues long. The CDR3 region is CASSEDSHQPQHF. CDR3 DNA: TGTGCCAGCAGCGAGGATAGCCATCAGCCCCAGCATTTT. Full variable domain (remainder filled in from reference TRBV7-9 and TRBJ1-5): DTGVSQNPRHKITKRGQNVTFRCDPISEHNRLYWYRQTLGQGPEFLTYFQNEAQLEKSRLLSDRFSAERPKGSFSTLEIQRTEQGDSAMYLCASSEDSHQPQHFGDGTRLSIL.

Worth noting for this clone: Additional DNA sequences in this sample encode the identical CDR3. This chain links TRBV9 with TRBJ2-1; 8 positions match TRBD2. CDR3 length: 15 residues. The germline V gene has CDR1 SGDLS and CDR2 YYNGEE. The ends lost 4 bases at V and 0 bases at J; junction bases unmatched: 3. CDR3 in amino acids: CASSSSGSSYNEQFF. In nucleotides, the CDR3 is TGTGCCAGCAGCTCGAGCGGGAGCTCCTACAATGAGCAGTTCTTC.

The chain couples TRBV25-1 to TRBJ1-4; TRBD1 matches at 11 bases. The CDR3 consists of 14 residues. The V gene's germline CDR1 is MGHDK and CDR2 SYGVNS. V lost 5 bases and J lost 7; bases outside the gene matches: 3. CDR3: CASSSGTGGEKLFF. DNA of the CDR3: TGTGCCAGCAGTTCCGGGACAGGGGGTGAAAAACTGTTTTTT.

The chain recombines TRBV27 with TRBJ2-7, with D hard to call. Germline V gives CDR1 MNHEY, CDR2 SMNVEV (reference sequence). The CDR3 covers 14 residues. Trimming cost V 5 bases and J 3 bases, with 14 bases left between them. The CDR3 loop reads CASSATEVYYEQYF. CDR3 coding DNA: TGTGCCAGCAGTGCCACAGAGGTGTACTACGAGCAGTACTTC.

The chain joins TRBV7-2 to TRBJ1-6, with 7 bases aligning to TRBD1. CDR3 length: 16 amino acids. J gave up 8 bases and V 5 bases, and 12 bases lay outside the gene matches. In germline, CDR1 is SGHTA, CDR2 FQGNSA. CDR3 coding DNA: TGTGCCAGCAGCCAGACAGGGAGGGCTCCTTATTCACCCCTCCACTTT. As protein: CASSQTGRAPYSPLHF.

The chain uses TRBV5-1 and TRBJ2-1, with TRBD2 identical over 14 bases. The junction had 10 bases not matched to a gene; V was cut back by 5 bases and J by 6 bases. CDR3 size: 17 residues. Germline V lookup: CDR1 SGHRS, CDR2 YFSETQ. In DNA form, the CDR3 reads TGCGCCAGCAGGGCCGGGACTAGCGGGAGCCCTCTCAATGAGCAGTTCTTC. Translated: CASRAGTSGSPLNEQFF.

This clone was seen once. This chain joins TRBV10-3 and TRBJ2-3, with a possible D match to TRBD2 (7 bases). Trimming removed 5 bases at V and 4 bases at J, with 10 bases between. The V gene's germline CDR1 is ENHRY and CDR2 SYGVKD. This CDR3 comprises 13 residues. The CDR3 is CAISRGGSDTQYF. The CDR3 nucleotides are TGTGCCATCAGTCGCGGGGGCTCAGATACGCAGTATTTT.

The chain is built from TRBV7-2 and TRBJ1-2; D call uncertain. Germline V gives CDR1 SGHTA, CDR2 FQGNSA. This CDR3 spans 15 amino acids. Trimming removed 4 bases from V and 4 bases from J, with 16 bases in between. The CDR3 loop reads CASSSQIIPSYGYTF. The CDR3 nucleotides are TGTGCCAGCAGCTCACAAATAATCCCCTCCTATGGCTACACCTTC.

This clone was seen repeatedly, ten times or more. The chain recombines TRBV28 with TRBJ2-5; D gene unclear. In germline, CDR1 is MDHEN, CDR2 SYDVKM. Trimming stripped 4 bases from V and 5 bases from J, with 14 bases between. This CDR3 is 14 amino acids long. CDR3 residues: CASSSRRWYETQYF. The CDR3 nucleotides are TGTGCCAGCAGTTCTCGGCGGTGGTATGAGACCCAGTACTTC.

This clone was detected once. Sequence at one end of the junction differs from germline and may be a read error. The V call is TRBV6-6, the J call TRBJ1-2, with D unclear. Germline V lookup: CDR1 MNHNY, CDR2 SVGAGI (reference sequence). The CDR3 totals 12 residues. CDR3 bases: TGTGCCAGCGGATTATCCCGGGTTTTCGATGCCTTC. This sequence encodes CASGLSRVFDAF.

The chain combines TRBV6-1 with TRBJ1-6; a weak D match, TRBD1 (6 bases). The germline CDR1 and CDR2 sequences are MNHNS and SASEGT. The CDR3 is 15 amino acids. V was clipped by 0 bases and J by 6 bases, with 9 bases between them. This CDR3 is CASSEARGTNSPLHF. CDR3 DNA: TGTGCCAGCAGTGAAGCAAGGGGGACTAATTCACCCCTCCACTTT.

This clone has a single count. Here the CDR3 reads CASRTDRGGETQYF. CDR3 coding DNA: TGTGCCAGCCGAACTGACAGGGGTGGTGAGACCCAGTACTTC. The chain carries TRBV2 and TRBJ2-5, with 8 bases that match TRBD1. Trimming cost V 8 bases and J 5 bases; bases outside gene matches: 10. The length of the CDR3 is 14 residues. The germline V gene encodes CDR1 SNHLY and CDR2 FYNNEI.

V gene TRBV6-1 combines with J gene TRBJ2-2; maybe TRBD1 (7 bases). Trimming stripped 8 bases from V and 5 bases from J, with 15 bases between. The CDR3 spans 14 residues. Germline V CDR1 and CDR2: MNHNS, SASEGT. CDR3 in DNA: TGTGCCAGCGGAGACCCAGGGGGGACCGGGGAGCTGTTTTTT. Amino acids: CASGDPGGTGELFF.

The V gene is TRBV9, the J gene TRBJ2-2, with 13 bases lining up with TRBD2. Germline V gene sequence: CDR1 SGDLS, CDR2 YYNGEE. V dropped 4 bases and J dropped 3; count of bases not matched to a gene: 3. The CDR3 has 16 amino acids. The CDR3: CASSSGLAGDTGELFF. Written as DNA, the CDR3 is TGTGCCAGCAGCTCAGGACTAGCGGGAGACACCGGGGAGCTGTTTTTT.

V and J are TRBV6-4 and TRBJ2-1; D gene unclear. V was trimmed by 2 bases and J by 4 bases, leaving 6 bases between them. This CDR3 has 13 amino acids. Germline V gene lookup returns CDR1 MRHNA and CDR2 SNTAGT. The CDR3 loop is CASSDTPYNEQFF. CDR3 coding DNA: TGTGCCAGCAGTGACACACCTTACAATGAGCAGTTCTTC.

A few counts support this clone. The CDR3 DNA sequence: TGTGCCAGCAGCCAAGAACGAAGCGAGCAGTACTTC. Translating it yields CASSQERSEQYF. This chain uses TRBV4-2 with TRBJ2-7; D is undetermined. Germline V lookup: CDR1 LGHNA, CDR2 YNFKEQ. Trimming took 0 bases from V and 6 from J, leaving 6 bases between them. This CDR3 contains 12 residues.